The 21 T cell receptor beta chains reported below all come from one sample, sequenced in a study of T-cell reconstitution after alpha-beta-depleted transplantation in children. The library targeted TCRbeta and was prepared with unique molecular identifiers. TCRdb redid the calling of the PCR reads with MiXCR, one entry per CDR3 protein. The repertoire includes about a million distinct CDR3 sequences, about 29% of them detected once, and roughly 31% sits in the top ten. The sample was PBMCs, mostly from graft donor cells, taken 360 days after TCRalphabeta/CD19-depleted stem cell transplant. The receptors were gathered from a boy younger than two who had a stem cell transplant for SCID, so the T cells may come from the graft donor.

This clonotype was counted only a few times. The chain links TRBV4-2 to TRBJ2-5, with 13 bases that match TRBD2. V shed 0 bases, J shed 0 bases, and the junction held 4 bases outside the gene matches. The CDR3 is 18 residues long. Germline V gene lookup returns CDR1 LGHNA and CDR2 YNFKEQ. In DNA, the CDR3 is TGTGCCAGCAGCCAAGAGACTAGCGGGGGGCGTCACCAAGAGACCCAGTACTTC. Protein product: CASSQETSGGRHQETQYF.

The chain uses TRBV24-1 and TRBJ2-3; TRBD2 aligns across 8 bases. The CDR3 runs to 16 residues. V dropped 6 bases and J dropped 5; count of bases not matched to a gene: 12. The V gene's germline CDR1 is KGHDR and CDR2 SFDVKD. Here the CDR3 DNA reads TGTGCCACCAGTTCGGGAGCGGGGGCCCTCCAAGATACGCAGTATTTT. It yields the protein CATSSGAGALQDTQYF.

About this clonotype itself: The junction departs from the called germline gene at one end, perhaps through a read error. This chain uses TRBV10-3 with TRBJ2-7; D is undetermined. The CDR3 loop spans 14 amino acids. Germline V gives CDR1 ENHRY, CDR2 SYGVKD. CDR3 sequence (DNA): TGTGCCATCAGCGAGTCACCCCCGGGCTACGAGCAGTACTTC. Translation: CAISESPPGYEQYF.

The chain combines TRBV12-3 or TRBV12-4 with TRBJ2-3, with D unresolved. The V and J ends lost 7 bases and 7 bases respectively, with 12 bases between them. This CDR3 region has 12 residues. CDR3 nucleotide sequence: TGTGCCAGCACCTTCTCTGCTTATACGCAGTATTTT. Translating it yields CASTFSAYTQYF.

This clonotype has ten or more counts. The chain combines TRBV7-3 with TRBJ1-1, with D hard to call. The CDR3 is 13 amino acids. CDR1 and CDR2 from the germline V gene are SGHTA and FQGTGA. Trimming removed 2 bases at V and 7 bases at J, with 11 bases between. The CDR3 sequence is CASSLASADEAFF. The CDR3 nucleotides read TGTGCCAGCAGCTTAGCGTCGGCAGATGAAGCTTTCTTT.

Note on this clonotype: An end of the junction differs from the germline gene, which may be a read error. The chain employs TRBV3-1 and TRBJ2-7, with TRBD1 matching over 8 bases. The germline V gene has CDR1 LGHDT and CDR2 YNNKEL (reference sequence). This CDR3 region has 17 residues. CDR3 sequence reads: CASCQDLGRGPLYEQYF. CDR3 nucleotides: TGTGCCAGCTGCCAAGATCTCGGCAGGGGGCCGTTATACGAGCAGTACTTC.

The chain joins TRBV3-1 to TRBJ2-3; perhaps TRBD1 as D (6 bases). V lost 4 bases to trimming and J lost 6 bases, with 17 bases between them. The CDR3 is 15 amino acids. Germline V gene sequence: CDR1 LGHDT, CDR2 YNNKEL (reference sequence). CDR3: CASSRSGVAADTQYF. The CDR3 nucleotides read TGTGCCAGCAGCCGATCAGGGGTAGCCGCTGATACGCAGTATTTT.

This clonotype has only a few counts. The chain is built from TRBV6-6 and TRBJ1-2, with D possibly matching TRBD1 (5 bases). CDR3 size: 13 residues. CDR1 is MNHNY, CDR2 SVGAGI, per germline (reference sequence). V lost 2 bases, J lost 8 bases, and 12 bases lay in between. In nucleotides, the CDR3 is TGTGCCAGCAGTTACCCAGACAGCATCGGCTACACCTTC. Residues: CASSYPDSIGYTF.

The V call is TRBV5-1, the J call TRBJ2-3, with D maybe TRBD1 (6 bases). CDR3 size: 15 residues. V was trimmed by 1 base and J by 0 bases, leaving 9 bases between them. Per the germline V gene, CDR1 is SGHRS and CDR2 is YFSETQ. CDR3 sequence: CASSLFRGSTDTQYF. DNA for the CDR3: TGCGCCAGCAGCTTGTTCAGGGGAAGCACAGATACGCAGTATTTT.

The chain links TRBV18 to TRBJ2-3; weak D call: TRBD2 (6 bases). V lost 3 bases and J lost 6, with 13 bases in between. Germline CDR1 KGHSH, CDR2 LQKENI. There are 14 residues in the CDR3. This CDR3 is CASSPQAGLDTQYF. DNA of the CDR3: TGTGCCAGCTCACCTCAGGCGGGACTTGATACGCAGTATTTT.

CDR3 DNA: TGTGCCAGCAGTGAATCCTGGTGGGGGACCTACAATGAGCAGTTCTTC. Translated, it gives CASSESWWGTYNEQFF. V and J are TRBV2 and TRBJ2-1, with D perhaps matching TRBD1 or TRBD2 (5 bases each). The germline V gene encodes CDR1 SNHLY and CDR2 FYNNEI. The CDR3 runs to 16 residues. Deletions cut 2 bases from V and 2 bases from J, with 13 bases between.

This clonotype was counted a few times. The chain recombines TRBV20-1 with TRBJ2-4; TRBD2 might be the D (7 bases). Germline V gene lookup returns CDR1 DFQATT and CDR2 SNEGSKA (reference sequence). The CDR3 sequence is 14 residues long. V lost 6 bases and J 2 bases, leaving 14 bases between the germline ends. CDR3 region: CSAAPGGPKNIQYF. The CDR3 DNA reads TGCAGTGCCGCCCCCGGGGGGCCCAAAAACATTCAGTACTTC.

This clonotype was found a few times. J is TRBJ2-3 and V is TRBV15; D is uncertain. The V end lost 1 base, the J end lost 0 bases, and 11 bases lay between the germline ends. Germline V gene sequence: CDR1 LNHNV, CDR2 YYDKDF (reference sequence). This CDR3 has 16 residues. The DNA of the CDR3 is TGTGCCACCAGCAGAGGGTACGGGCGGAGCACAGATACGCAGTATTTT. This sequence encodes CATSRGYGRSTDTQYF.

V and J are TRBV10-3 and TRBJ2-1; D is possibly TRBD2 (6 bases). Trimming pared 6 bases from V and 8 bases from J, leaving 8 bases between. Germline V gene lookup returns CDR1 ENHRY and CDR2 SYGVKD. The CDR3 runs to 11 residues. DNA for the CDR3: TGTGCCATCAGGAGGGAGGATGAGCAGTTCTTC. Its translation: CAIRREDEQFF.

This rearrangement joins TRBV4-3 to TRBJ1-6, with a tentative D call TRBD1 (6 bases). Germline loops: CDR1 LGHNA, CDR2 YSLEER. This CDR3 comprises 16 residues. Between the trimmed V and J ends, which lost 0 bases and 6 bases, there was a span of 12 bases. The CDR3 sequence: CASSQDLGQINSPLHF. The CDR3 bases are TGCGCCAGCAGCCAAGATCTCGGACAGATTAATTCACCCCTCCACTTT.

The rearrangement links TRBV20-1 to TRBJ2-3, with 10 nucleotides matching TRBD1. The length of the CDR3 is 15 residues. V was pared by 1 base and J by 4 bases, with 5 bases of the junction left unmatched. The germline V gene has CDR1 DFQATT and CDR2 SNEGSKA (reference sequence). In DNA, the CDR3 is TGCAGTGCTAGAGTTTGGGGACAGGGGCCAGATACGCAGTATTTT. Translation gives CSARVWGQGPDTQYF.

This clonotype occurred a few times. The chain recombines TRBV5-1 with TRBJ2-3; D is possibly TRBD2 (5 bases). CDR1 is SGHRS, CDR2 YFSETQ, per germline. V lost 1 base and J 11 bases, leaving 20 bases between the germline ends. This CDR3 region has 15 residues. CDR3 loop: CASSLTTNTRGEQYF. The CDR3 DNA sequence: TGCGCCAGCAGCTTGACGACTAACACCCGTGGGGAGCAGTATTTT.

A word on this clonotype: One end of the junction is discordant with germline, which a read error may explain. The rearrangement joins TRBV3-1 to TRBJ2-5; 8 bases are shared with TRBD2. The length of the CDR3 is 19 residues. Germline loops: CDR1 LGHDT, CDR2 YNNKEL (reference sequence). CDR3 amino acids: CASGHRSWRGALYQETQYF. CDR3 in DNA: TGTGCCAGCGGCCACCGTTCGTGGCGGGGGGCACTGTACCAAGAGACCCAGTACTTC.

This chain connects TRBV18 to TRBJ2-7, with unresolved D. The CDR3 totals 12 residues. Germline V CDR1 and CDR2: KGHSH, LQKENI. The V gene lost 5 bases and the J gene lost 4 bases, with 9 bases spanning the gap. The CDR3 nucleotides read TGTGCCAGCTCAGCTACAGTTTACGAGCAGTACTTC. Protein: CASSATVYEQYF.

This clonotype was counted between two and nine times. The CDR3 region has the DNA TGCAGTGCCATAACAGGGGCCGCCTACAATGAGCAGTTCTTC. Protein sequence: CSAITGAAYNEQFF. This chain connects TRBV20-1 to TRBJ2-1, with TRBD1 identical over 7 bases. There are 14 residues in the CDR3. V trimming: 6 bases; J trimming: 2 bases; junction bases outside the gene matches: 7. The V gene's germline CDR1 is DFQATT and CDR2 SNEGSKA (reference sequence).

This chain joins TRBV12-3 or TRBV12-4 and TRBJ1-3; no clear D gene. V was pared by 2 bases and J by 1 base, with 9 bases between. The CDR3 is made up of 15 amino acids. The DNA for the CDR3 is TGTGCCAGCAGTTTACCGGAATTGTCTGGAAACACCATATATTTT. Residues: CASSLPELSGNTIYF.